This TCR beta chain appears in the sequencing data of a study of T cell responses to AZD1222 COVID-19 vaccine (dated by TCRdb to the early 2020s). Concerning the study at large: AZD1222 recipients with second doses at about 4 weeks or about 12 weeks were pooled, because spike-specific TCR depth and breadth did not differ between schedules. Trial participants were enrolled into age subgroups of 18-55, 56-69 and 70-plus years, which contained 148, 28 and 57 TCR-sequenced participants, respectively. TCR sequencing was performed for 230 to 250 trial participants, of whom around 210 were given two doses of AZD1222 and approximately 26 were given two doses of MenACWY control vaccine. Study-level results and caveats: The whole spike protein was spanned by vaccine-associated CD4 TCRs, and dominant responses were seen in regions 160-218 and 743-854. Participants were mostly white British, with more females than males. The authors suggested clonal diversity may have been underestimated. Because no day 14 peak-response samples were available, repertoires were characterized only after the peak T cell response. Spike-specific TCR breadth and depth rose significantly after two AZD1222 doses compared with day 0 and with MenACWY recipients. Epitopes outside the regions mutated in the B.1.351 and B.1.1.7 variants were reportedly recognized by nearly half of the unique spike-specific TCRs. In the small 56-69-year group, the increase in depth fell short of significance, most likely because of low power. Conclusions about previously exposed vaccinees are limited because only 5 or 6 AZD1222 recipients were SARS-CoV-2 seropositive at baseline.

In this sample, this clone turned up once. Its antigen remains undetermined. No clone much larger than this one lies a single base away; base qualities are absent. The CDR3 regions of human TCRbeta chains were analyzed by immunosequencing. As for how the authors treated the data: Repertoire TCRs were matched against a reference library of SARS-CoV-2-specific TCRs generated with the MIRA antigen-specificity platform. Breadth was defined as the fraction of unique TCRs that were SARS-CoV-2-associated. Depth was defined as the fraction of total T cells that were SARS-CoV-2-associated. Using the MIRA data, each spike-specific TCR was assigned both to the spike region to which the TCR was reactive and to a CD4 or CD8 class. Log10-transformed breadth and depth values were compared by one-way ANOVA with Sidak's multiple comparisons tests. Sourced from immuneACCESS, this table was stored by TCRdb with only in-frame sequences that have V and J called. A share of the clones is absent; for the studies checked, an unresolved V gene accounts for under half, and the remainder has no known explanation. Clone size and the V and J calls come from that table; the DNA yielded D and trimming. This sample has about 97,000 clones in its table, and approximately 90% of those were observed once. Of the sample, under 8.5% falls within the top ten clones.

What this sample's time point label stands for: baseline before first vaccination. Vaccinee samples came from UK trials COV001 and COV002, including a single-blind randomized controlled phase 2/3 trial of AZD1222 (ChAdOx1 nCoV-19) in healthy adults. Trial participant PBMC samples were collected at day 0 and day 28 after the second dose for TCRbeta chain sequencing. Taken from the germline V gene, the CDR1 and CDR2 loops are KGHSH and LQKENI. Trimming takes 5 bases off V and 4 bases off J; junction bases not matched to a gene: 5. Counted from cysteine to phenylalanine, this CDR3 has 15 amino acids. The retained sequence is limited to the CDR3, 45 bases, with the frame set at the first base.

The chain links TRBV18 with TRBJ2-5, with 12 bases in between that match TRBD1. This clonotype was obtained from an adult in good health. The material sequenced was peripheral blood, taken on day 0 of AZD1222 vaccination. The nucleotide sequence reads as follows: TGTGCCAGCTCAGGGGACAGGGGGCTCCGAGAGACCCAGTACTTC. It encodes CASSGDRGLRETQYF.